The following is a T cell receptor (beta chain) sequence with its context. Its antigen is not known. Deletions cut 6 bases from V and 7 bases from J, with 13 bases between. This CDR3 comprises 14 residues. Germline V lookup: CDR1 MDHEN, CDR2 SYDVKM. This specimen belongs to a study of blood T cells in healthy people across ages. Overall study results and limits: Long-lived donors carried more naive CD4+ cells and greater diversity than aged donors. Naive T cell percentage by flow cytometry tracked strongly with beta diversity.

Caucasian, healthy and from Russia, the donors were aged between roughly 6 and 95. Through a sample-barcoded 5' primer and a J-beta primer mix, a second PCR was run for 7 to 11 cycles. Paired-end reads containing CDR3 totaled no fewer than 3 million for each sample. MiXCR was run by TCRdb on the 5' RACE reads, yielding one entry per CDR3 protein. Of 550,000 to 600,000 distinct CDR3 sequences in the sample, under 55% were seen once. The sample comprised blood. The receptor's source is a man at least 80 years old in good health. The V gene is TRBV28, the J gene TRBJ1-6, with a weak D call TRBD1 (5 bases). CDR3 nucleotides: TGTGCCAGCAGGATTCAGGGTAACAATTCACCCCTCCACTTT. Amino acid sequence: CASRIQGNNSPLHF.